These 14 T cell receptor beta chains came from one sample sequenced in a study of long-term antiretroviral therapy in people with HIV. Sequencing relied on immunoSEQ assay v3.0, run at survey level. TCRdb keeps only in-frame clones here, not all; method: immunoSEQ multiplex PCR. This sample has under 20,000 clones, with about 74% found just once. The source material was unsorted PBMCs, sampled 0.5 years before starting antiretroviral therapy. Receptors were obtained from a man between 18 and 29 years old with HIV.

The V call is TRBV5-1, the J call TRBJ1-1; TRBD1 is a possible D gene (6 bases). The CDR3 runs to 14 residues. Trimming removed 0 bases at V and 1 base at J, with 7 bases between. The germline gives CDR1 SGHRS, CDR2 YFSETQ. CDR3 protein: CASSLGGPNTEAFF. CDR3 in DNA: TGCGCCAGCAGCTTGGGGGGGCCGAACACTGAAGCTTTCTTT.

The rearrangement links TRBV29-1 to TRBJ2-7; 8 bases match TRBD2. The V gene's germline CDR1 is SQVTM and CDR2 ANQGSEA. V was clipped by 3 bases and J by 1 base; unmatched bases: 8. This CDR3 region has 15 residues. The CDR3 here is CSVEGSTSGSYEQYF. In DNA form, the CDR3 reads TGCAGCGTTGAGGGTTCTACTAGCGGTTCCTACGAGCAGTACTTC.

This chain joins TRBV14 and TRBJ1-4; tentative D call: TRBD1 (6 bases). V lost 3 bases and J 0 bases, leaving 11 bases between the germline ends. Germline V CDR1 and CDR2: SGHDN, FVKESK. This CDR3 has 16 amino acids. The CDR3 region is CASSQDSHSTNEKLFF. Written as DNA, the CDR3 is TGTGCCAGCAGCCAGGACAGCCATTCAACTAATGAAAAACTGTTTTTT.

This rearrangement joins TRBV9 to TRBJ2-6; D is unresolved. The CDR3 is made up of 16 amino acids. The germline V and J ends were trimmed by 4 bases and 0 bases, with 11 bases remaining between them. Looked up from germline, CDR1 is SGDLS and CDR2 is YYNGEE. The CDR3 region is CASSLSRRSGANVLTF. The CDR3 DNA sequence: TGTGCCAGCAGCCTAAGCCGGCGCTCTGGGGCCAACGTCCTGACTTTC.

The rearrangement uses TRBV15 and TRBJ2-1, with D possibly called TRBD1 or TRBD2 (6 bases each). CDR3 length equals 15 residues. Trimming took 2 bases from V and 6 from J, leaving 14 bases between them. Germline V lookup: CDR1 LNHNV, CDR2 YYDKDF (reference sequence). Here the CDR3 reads CATSRRGLALNEQFF. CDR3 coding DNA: TGTGCCACCAGCAGACGGGGGCTAGCTCTCAATGAGCAGTTCTTC.

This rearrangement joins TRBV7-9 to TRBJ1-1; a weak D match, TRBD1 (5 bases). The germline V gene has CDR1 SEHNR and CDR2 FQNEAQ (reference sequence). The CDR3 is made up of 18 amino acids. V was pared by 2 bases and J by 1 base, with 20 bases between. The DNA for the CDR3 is TGTGCCAGCAGCTTAACACGCTGGATACAGGCGAAGAACACTGAAGCTTTCTTT. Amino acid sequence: CASSLTRWIQAKNTEAFF.

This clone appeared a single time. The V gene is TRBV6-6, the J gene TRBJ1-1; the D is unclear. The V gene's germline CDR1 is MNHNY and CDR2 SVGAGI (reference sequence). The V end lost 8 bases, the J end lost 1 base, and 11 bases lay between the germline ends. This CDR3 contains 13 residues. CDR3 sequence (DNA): TGTGCCAGCCAGATAGCAACGAACACTGAAGCTTTCTTT. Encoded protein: CASQIATNTEAFF.

The CDR3 here is CASSYSGNAYEQYF. CDR3 in DNA: TGTGCCAGCAGTTACTCCGGGAACGCCTACGAGCAGTACTTC. The chain combines TRBV6-5 with TRBJ2-7; D might be TRBD2 (5 bases). This CDR3 region has 14 residues. Germline loops: CDR1 MNHEY, CDR2 SVGAGI. Trimming stripped 0 bases from V and 2 bases from J, with 8 bases between.

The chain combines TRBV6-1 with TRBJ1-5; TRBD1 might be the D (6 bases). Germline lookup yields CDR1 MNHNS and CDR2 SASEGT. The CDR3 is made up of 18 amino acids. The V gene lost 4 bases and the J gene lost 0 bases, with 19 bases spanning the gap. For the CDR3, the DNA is TGTGCCAGCAGTGGCTACGGGACACTGGTAAATAGCAATCAGCCCCAGCATTTT. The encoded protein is CASSGYGTLVNSNQPQHF.

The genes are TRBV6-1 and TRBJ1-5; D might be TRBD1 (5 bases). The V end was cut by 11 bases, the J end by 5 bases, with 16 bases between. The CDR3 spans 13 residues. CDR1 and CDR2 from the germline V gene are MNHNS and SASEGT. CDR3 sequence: CAVTQVPDQPQHF. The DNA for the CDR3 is TGTGCCGTAACACAGGTACCGGATCAGCCCCAGCATTTT.

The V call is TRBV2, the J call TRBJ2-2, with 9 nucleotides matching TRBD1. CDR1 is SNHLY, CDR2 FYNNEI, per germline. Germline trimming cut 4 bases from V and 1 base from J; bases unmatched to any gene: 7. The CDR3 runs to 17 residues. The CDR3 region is CASSASRDRENTGELFF. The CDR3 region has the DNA TGTGCCAGCAGTGCAAGCCGGGACAGGGAGAACACCGGGGAGCTGTTTTTT.

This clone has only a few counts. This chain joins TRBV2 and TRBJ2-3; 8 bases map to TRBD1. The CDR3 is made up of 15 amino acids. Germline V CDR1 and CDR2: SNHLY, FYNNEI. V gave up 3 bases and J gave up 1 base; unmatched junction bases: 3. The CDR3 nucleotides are TGTGCCAGCAGTGACAGGGGGCGGGGCACAGATACGCAGTATTTT. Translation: CASSDRGRGTDTQYF.

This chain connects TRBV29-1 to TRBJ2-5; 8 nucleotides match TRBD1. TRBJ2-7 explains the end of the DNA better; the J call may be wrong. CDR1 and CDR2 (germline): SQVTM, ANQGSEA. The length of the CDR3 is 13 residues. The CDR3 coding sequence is TGCAGCGTTGAGCAGGGGGCTCCCTACGAGCAGTACTTC. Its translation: CSVEQGAPYEQYF.

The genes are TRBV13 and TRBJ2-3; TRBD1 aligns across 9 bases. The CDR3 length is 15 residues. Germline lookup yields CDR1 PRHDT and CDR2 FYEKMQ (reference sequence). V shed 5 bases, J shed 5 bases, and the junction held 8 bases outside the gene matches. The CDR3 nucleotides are TGTGCCAGCAGCACCCACAGGGGGCGGTTAGATACGCAGTATTTT. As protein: CASSTHRGRLDTQYF.